The 17 T cell receptor beta chains listed next were all sequenced from one sample in a study of T cell responses to AZD1222 COVID-19 vaccine. Generated by immunoSEQ multiplex PCR, the TCRdb table keeps only in-frame clones and is missing some. The sample holds fewer than 180,000 clones, around 90% seen once. The starting material was peripheral blood, obtained 28 days after the second AZD1222 dose. The receptors originated from an adult who received the AZD1222 COVID-19 vaccine.

V is TRBV28 and J is TRBJ2-7; TRBD1 aligns across 10 bases. J lost 3 bases, V lost 5 bases, and 7 bases had no gene match. Germline CDR1 MDHEN, CDR2 SYDVKM. The CDR3 length is 15 residues. CDR3 in DNA: TGTGCCAGCAGTAGTCCCCGGGACAGGGGCTACGAGCAGTACTTC. Translation gives CASSSPRDRGYEQYF.

V usage is TRBV25-1 and J usage is TRBJ2-1, with no clear D. Germline loops: CDR1 MGHDK, CDR2 SYGVNS. The germline V and J ends were trimmed by 7 bases and 13 bases, with 17 bases remaining between them. The CDR3 length is 12 residues. CDR3 amino acids: CASTSFDRKQFF. In DNA form, the CDR3 reads TGTGCCAGCACAAGCTTCGACCGTAAACAGTTCTTC.

V gene TRBV6-1 combines with J gene TRBJ2-7, with 8 positions matching TRBD1. CDR3 length: 15 residues. Germline lookup yields CDR1 MNHNS and CDR2 SASEGT. J lost 3 bases, V lost 2 bases, and 6 bases had no gene match. The DNA of the CDR3 is TGTGCCAGCAGTGAATTAGGTGACAGGGGCTACGAGCAGTACTTC. It specifies CASSELGDRGYEQYF.

The chain combines TRBV29-1 with TRBJ1-1; no definite D call. Germline V gives CDR1 SQVTM, CDR2 ANQGSEA. This CDR3 contains 13 residues. V lost 4 bases and J lost 0, with 9 bases in between. The CDR3 here is CSVGVGMNTEAFF. CDR3 nucleotides: TGCAGCGTTGGGGTAGGGATGAACACTGAAGCTTTCTTT.

V gene TRBV29-1 combines with J gene TRBJ1-1; D uncertain. Trimming stripped 1 base from V and 0 bases from J, with 6 bases between. The CDR3 loop spans 13 amino acids. CDR1 is SQVTM, CDR2 ANQGSEA, per germline. In DNA form, the CDR3 reads TGCAGCGTTGAAGTGGCGGTGAACACTGAAGCTTTCTTT. It translates to CSVEVAVNTEAFF.

The chain couples TRBV3-1 (or the pseudogene TRBV3-2) to TRBJ1-6; no clear D gene. CDR1 and CDR2 from the germline V gene are LGHDT and YNNKEL (reference sequence). V gave up 3 bases and J gave up 7 bases, with 7 bases separating them. The CDR3 extends over 13 amino acids. In DNA form, the CDR3 reads TGTGCCAGCAGCCAGTCCGAAAATTCACCCCTCCACTTT. Translated: CASSQSENSPLHF.

The V gene is TRBV2, the J gene TRBJ2-7; TRBD1 matches 9 bases. CDR3 length equals 13 residues. CDR1 and CDR2 from the germline V gene are SNHLY and FYNNEI. V shed 9 bases and J 4 bases; nucleotides not matched to a gene: 7. The CDR3 region has the DNA TGTGCCAGTAGGGACAGGGTAGCGTACGAGCAGTACTTC. It encodes CASRDRVAYEQYF.

V and J are TRBV27 and TRBJ2-3; TRBD2 agrees at 9 bases. Germline V lookup: CDR1 MNHEY, CDR2 SMNVEV (reference sequence). The CDR3 is 17 residues long. The trim removed 3 bases at V and 2 bases at J, leaving 9 bases unmatched. Written as DNA, the CDR3 is TGTGCCAGCAGTTTCCAAGGGACTAGCTGGAACACAGATACGCAGTATTTT. Amino acid sequence: CASSFQGTSWNTDTQYF.

The J gene is TRBJ1-4, the V gene TRBV11-2; 7 nucleotides align to TRBD1. V dropped 1 base and J dropped 4; count of bases not matched to a gene: 9. The CDR3 consists of 17 residues. From germline, CDR1 is SGHAT and CDR2 FQNNGV. This CDR3 reads CASSLVTGARGNEKLFF. CDR3 in DNA: TGTGCCAGCAGCTTAGTAACAGGGGCTCGGGGTAATGAAAAACTGTTTTTT.

V is TRBV30 and J is TRBJ1-2; D is possibly TRBD1 (6 bases). V lost 3 bases and J lost 4, with 9 bases in between. CDR1 and CDR2 from the germline V gene are GTSNPN and SVGIG (reference sequence). The CDR3 totals 12 residues. In DNA, the CDR3 is TGTGCCTGGAGGGACAGACCCTATGGCTACACCTTC. This gives the protein CAWRDRPYGYTF.

This chain joins TRBV5-4 and TRBJ2-3, with D perhaps TRBD2 (5 bases). The CDR3 is 14 residues long. V was pared by 0 bases and J by 0 bases, with 5 bases between. Germline V CDR1 and CDR2: SGHNT, YYREEE (reference sequence). The CDR3 nucleotides are TGTGCCAGCAGCTTGGCGGGAAGCACAGATACGCAGTATTTT. It translates to CASSLAGSTDTQYF.

This chain uses TRBV10-3 with TRBJ1-4; 8 bases match TRBD1. The J segment lost 7 bases and the V segment lost 0 bases, leaving 19 bases of the junction unmatched. CDR1 is ENHRY, CDR2 SYGVKD, per germline. The CDR3 totals 20 residues. CDR3 sequence (DNA): TGTGCCATCAGTGAGTCGAAGCTGCAGGACAGGGTCGTTGTTGGTGAAAAACTGTTTTTT. It codes for CAISESKLQDRVVVGEKLFF.

This rearrangement joins TRBV7-6 to TRBJ1-1; the D is unclear. V dropped 8 bases and J dropped 3 bases, with 13 bases sitting between them. The germline gives CDR1 SGHVS, CDR2 FNYEAQ. The CDR3 spans 13 residues. The CDR3 nucleotides read TGTGCCAGCCGGCTGACATTTGACACTGAAGCTTTCTTT. Its translation is CASRLTFDTEAFF. The variable domain in full, completed from reference TRBV7-6 and TRBJ1-1, reads GAGVSQSPRYKVTKRGQDVALRCDPISGHVSLYWYRQALGQGPEFLTYFNYEAQQDKSGLPNDRFSAERPEGSISTLTIQRTEQRDSAMYRCASRLTFDTEAFFGQGTRLTVV.

The CDR3 reads CASSIDQGHYEQYF. CDR3 sequence (DNA): TGTGCCAGTAGTATAGACCAGGGACACTACGAGCAGTACTTC. The J gene is TRBJ2-7, the V gene TRBV19, with D possibly matching TRBD1 (6 bases). Germline-derived CDR1 and CDR2 are LNHDA and SQIVND (reference sequence). The CDR3 extends over 14 amino acids. The V end lost 0 bases, the J end lost 3 bases, and 9 bases lay between the germline ends.

The chain combines TRBV9 with TRBJ1-3; 7 bases line up with TRBD1. Germline values: CDR1 SGDLS, CDR2 YYNGEE. This CDR3 spans 17 amino acids. V was pared by 3 bases and J by 3 bases, with 12 bases of the junction left unmatched. Written as DNA, the CDR3 is TGTGCCAGCAGCGAGACCCATGGACAGGTTGTTGGAAACACCATATATTTT. This codes for CASSETHGQVVGNTIYF.

This clone occurred a few times. This chain joins TRBV19 and TRBJ1-2, with D possibly being TRBD1 (5 bases). The V gene's germline CDR1 is LNHDA and CDR2 SQIVND (reference sequence). The CDR3 runs to 12 residues. V was shortened by 4 bases and J by 8 bases, with 11 bases between the two germline ends. The chain's CDR3 is CASSKLGVGYTF. In DNA, the CDR3 is TGTGCCAGTAGTAAGTTGGGGGTCGGCTACACCTTC. Complete variable domain (other parts from reference TRBV19 and TRBJ1-2): DGGITQSPKYLFRKEGQNVTLSCEQNLNHDAMYWYRQDPGQGLRLIYYSQIVNDFQKGDIAEGYSVSREKKESFPLTVTSAQKNPTAFYLCASSKLGVGYTFGSGTRLTVV.

This chain connects TRBV5-1 to TRBJ2-7, with TRBD1 matching over 7 bases. After removal of 2 bases from V and 2 bases from J, the junction contained 10 bases not matched to a gene. The V gene's germline CDR1 is SGHRS and CDR2 YFSETQ. There are 16 residues in the CDR3. In DNA, the CDR3 is TGCGCCAGCAGCTTATCCTCCCTTGGACAGGCCTACGAGCAGTACTTC. Translation gives CASSLSSLGQAYEQYF.